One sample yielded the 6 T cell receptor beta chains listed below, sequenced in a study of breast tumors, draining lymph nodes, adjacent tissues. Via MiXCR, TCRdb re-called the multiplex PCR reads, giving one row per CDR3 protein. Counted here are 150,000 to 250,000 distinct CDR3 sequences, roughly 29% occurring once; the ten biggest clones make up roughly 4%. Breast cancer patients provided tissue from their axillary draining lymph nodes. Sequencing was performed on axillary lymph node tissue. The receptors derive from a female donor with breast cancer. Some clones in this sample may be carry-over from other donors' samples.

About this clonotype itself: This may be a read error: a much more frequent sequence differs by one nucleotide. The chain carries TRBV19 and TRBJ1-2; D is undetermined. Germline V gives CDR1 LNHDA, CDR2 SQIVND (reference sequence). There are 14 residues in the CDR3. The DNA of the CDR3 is TGTGCCAGTAGTATAGGCCCAGATAACTATGGCTACGCCTTC. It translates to CASSIGPDNYGYAF.

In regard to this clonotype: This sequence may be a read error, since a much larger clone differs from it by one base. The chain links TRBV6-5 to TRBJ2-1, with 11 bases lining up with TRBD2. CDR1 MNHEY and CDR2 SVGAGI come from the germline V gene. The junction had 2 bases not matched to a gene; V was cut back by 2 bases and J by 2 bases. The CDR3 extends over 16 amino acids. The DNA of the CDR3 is TGTGCCAGCAGTTACACTAGCGGGAGTCCCTACAATGAGCAGTTCTTC. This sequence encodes CASSYTSGSPYNEQFF.

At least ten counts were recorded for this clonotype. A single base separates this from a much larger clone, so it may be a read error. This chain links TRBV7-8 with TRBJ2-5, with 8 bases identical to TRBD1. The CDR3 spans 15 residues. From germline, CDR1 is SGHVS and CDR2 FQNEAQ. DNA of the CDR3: TGTGCCAGCAGCCCCATTCCAAACAGGGGGAAGACCCAGCACTTC. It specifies CASSPIPNRGKTQHF.

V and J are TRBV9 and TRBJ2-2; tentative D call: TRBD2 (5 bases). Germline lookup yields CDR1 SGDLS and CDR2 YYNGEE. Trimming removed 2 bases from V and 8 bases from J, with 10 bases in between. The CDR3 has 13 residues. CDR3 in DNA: TGTGCCAGCAGCGTTGGACTGGCGGGGGAGCTGTTTTTT. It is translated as CASSVGLAGELFF.

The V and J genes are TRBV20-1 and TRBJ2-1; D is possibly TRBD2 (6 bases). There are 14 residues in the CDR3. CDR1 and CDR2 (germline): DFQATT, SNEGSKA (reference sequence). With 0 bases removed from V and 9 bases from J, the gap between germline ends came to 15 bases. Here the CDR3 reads CSARDRAGSSEQFF. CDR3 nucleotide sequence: TGCAGTGCTAGAGATAGGGCGGGGTCCTCTGAGCAGTTCTTC.

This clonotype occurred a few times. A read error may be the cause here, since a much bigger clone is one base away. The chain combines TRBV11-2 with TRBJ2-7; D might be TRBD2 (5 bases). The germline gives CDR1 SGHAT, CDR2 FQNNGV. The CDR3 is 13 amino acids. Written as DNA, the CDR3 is TGTGCCAGCAGCTTACGGGATTCCTCCGAGCAGTACTTC. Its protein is CASSLRDSSEQYF.